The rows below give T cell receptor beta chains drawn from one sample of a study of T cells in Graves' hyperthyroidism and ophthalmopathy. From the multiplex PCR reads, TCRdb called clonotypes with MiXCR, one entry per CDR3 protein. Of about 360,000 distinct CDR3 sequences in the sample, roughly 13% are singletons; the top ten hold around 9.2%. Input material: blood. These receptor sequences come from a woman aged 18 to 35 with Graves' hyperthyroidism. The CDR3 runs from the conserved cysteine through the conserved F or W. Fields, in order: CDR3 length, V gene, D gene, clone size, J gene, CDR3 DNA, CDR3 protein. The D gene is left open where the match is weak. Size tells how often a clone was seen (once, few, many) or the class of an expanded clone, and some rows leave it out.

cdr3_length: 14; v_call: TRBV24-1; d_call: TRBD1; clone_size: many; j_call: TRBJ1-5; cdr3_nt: TGTGCCACCAGTGGCCACAGGGGTGGAGAGCCCCAGCATTTT; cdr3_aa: CATSGHRGGEPQHF
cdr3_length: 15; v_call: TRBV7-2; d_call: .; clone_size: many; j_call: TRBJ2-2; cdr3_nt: TGTGCCAGCCAAGAGGGTCTCCAGAACACCGGGGAGCTGTTTTTT; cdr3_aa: CASQEGLQNTGELFF
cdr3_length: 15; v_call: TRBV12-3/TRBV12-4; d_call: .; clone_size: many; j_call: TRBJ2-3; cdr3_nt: TGTGCCAGCATCCTCGCAGGGGAGGGCACAGATACGCAGTATTTT; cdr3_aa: CASILAGEGTDTQYF
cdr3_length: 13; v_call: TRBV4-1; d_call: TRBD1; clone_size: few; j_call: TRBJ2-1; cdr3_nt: TGCGCCAGCAGCCAAGTACAGGGGAATGAGCAGTTCTTC; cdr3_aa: CASSQVQGNEQFF
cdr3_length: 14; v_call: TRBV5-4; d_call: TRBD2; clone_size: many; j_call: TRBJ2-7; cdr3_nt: TGTGCCACCAGAATGCGGGGGAACACCTACGAGCAGTACTTC; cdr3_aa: CATRMRGNTYEQYF
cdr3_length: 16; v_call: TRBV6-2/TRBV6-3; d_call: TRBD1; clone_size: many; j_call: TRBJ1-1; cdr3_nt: TGTGCCAGCAGTTATCTCCCGGACAGGATTAACACTGAAGCTTTCTTT; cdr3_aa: CASSYLPDRINTEAFF
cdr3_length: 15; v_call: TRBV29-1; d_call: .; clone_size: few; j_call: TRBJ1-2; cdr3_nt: TGCAGCGTTGAAGATGGCCGTCAGGGGAACTATGGCTACACCTTC; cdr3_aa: CSVEDGRQGNYGYTF
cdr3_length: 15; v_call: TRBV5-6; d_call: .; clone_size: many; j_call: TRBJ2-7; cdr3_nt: TGTGCCAGCAGCCCCGGACCAGGGCTGACCTACGAGCAGTACTTC; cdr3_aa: CASSPGPGLTYEQYF
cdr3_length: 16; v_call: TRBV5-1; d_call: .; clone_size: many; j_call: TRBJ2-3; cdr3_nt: TGCGCCAGCAGCGACGGAGGGGGGTCTCGTGCAGATACGCAGTATTTT; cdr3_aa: CASSDGGGSRADTQYF
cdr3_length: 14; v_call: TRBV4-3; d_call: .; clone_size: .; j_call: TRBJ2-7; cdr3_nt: TGCGCCAGCAGCCAGGTGCGGGGTGTCTACGAGCAGTACTTC; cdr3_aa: CASSQVRGVYEQYF
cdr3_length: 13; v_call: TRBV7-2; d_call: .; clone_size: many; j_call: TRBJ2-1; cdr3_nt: TGTGCCAGCAGCTTTGCCACAGCAGGTGAGCAGTTCTTC; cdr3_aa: CASSFATAGEQFF
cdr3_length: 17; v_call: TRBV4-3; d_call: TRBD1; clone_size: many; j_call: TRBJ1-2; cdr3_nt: TGCGCCAGCAGCCAAGATTTCGATCTGGGACAGTTCTATGGCTACACCTTC; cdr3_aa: CASSQDFDLGQFYGYTF
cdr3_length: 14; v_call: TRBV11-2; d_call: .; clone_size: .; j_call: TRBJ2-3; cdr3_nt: TGTGCCAGCAGCTTAGAGGACTTAACAGATACGCAGTATTTT; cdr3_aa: CASSLEDLTDTQYF
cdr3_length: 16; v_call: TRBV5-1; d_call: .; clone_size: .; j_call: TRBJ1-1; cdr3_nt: TGCGCCAGCAGCCTCCAGCCACAGGCCCCGAACACTGAAGCTTTCTTT; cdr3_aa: CASSLQPQAPNTEAFF
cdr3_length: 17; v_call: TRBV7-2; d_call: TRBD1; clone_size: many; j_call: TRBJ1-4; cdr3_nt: TGTGCCAGCAGCTTATCCGGACAGGGTGGCCCTAATGAAAAACTGTTTTTT; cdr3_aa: CASSLSGQGGPNEKLFF
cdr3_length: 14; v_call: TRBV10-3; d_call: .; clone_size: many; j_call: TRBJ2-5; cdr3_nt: TGTGCCATCAGTTTTGGGGGCTTCCAAGAGACCCAGTACTTC; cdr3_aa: CAISFGGFQETQYF
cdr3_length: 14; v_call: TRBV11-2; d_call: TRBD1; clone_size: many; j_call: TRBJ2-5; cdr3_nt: TGTGCCAGCAGCGACACAGGGGAGAGCGGGACCCAGTACTTC; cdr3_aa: CASSDTGESGTQYF
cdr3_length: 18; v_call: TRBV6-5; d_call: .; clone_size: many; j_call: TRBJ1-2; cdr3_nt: TGTGCCAGCAGTTACTCGAGTTCATCCGCCATGCCCCCTTATGGCTACACCTTC; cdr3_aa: CASSYSSSSAMPPYGYTF
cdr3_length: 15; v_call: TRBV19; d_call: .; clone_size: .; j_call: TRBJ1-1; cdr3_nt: TGTGCCAGTAGTTCCTGGTCCAAAATGAACACTGAAGCTTTCTTT; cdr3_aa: CASSSWSKMNTEAFF
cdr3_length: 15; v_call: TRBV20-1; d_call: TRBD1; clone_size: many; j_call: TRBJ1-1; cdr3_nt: TGCAGTGCACCCGAGCCCCAGGGGGTTGGCACTGAAGCTTTCTTT; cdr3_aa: CSAPEPQGVGTEAFF
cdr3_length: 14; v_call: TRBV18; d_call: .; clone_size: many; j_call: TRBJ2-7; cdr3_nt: TGTGCCAGCTCCCTATGGGGGAGCTCCTACGAGCAGTACTTC; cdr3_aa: CASSLWGSSYEQYF
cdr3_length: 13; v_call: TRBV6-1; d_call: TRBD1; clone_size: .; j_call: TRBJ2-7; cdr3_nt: TGTGCCAGCCAGACAGGGAAAATCTACGAGCAGTACTTC; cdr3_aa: CASQTGKIYEQYF
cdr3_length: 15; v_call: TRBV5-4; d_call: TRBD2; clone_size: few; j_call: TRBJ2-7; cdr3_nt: TGTGCCAGTAAAGGAAGTCTAGCGGGGCCGGGGGAGCAGTACTTC; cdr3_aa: CASKGSLAGPGEQYF
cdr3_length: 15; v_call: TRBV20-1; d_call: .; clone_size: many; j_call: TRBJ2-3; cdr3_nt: TGCAGTGCGAGTCTCCTCCGGGACAACACAGATACGCAGTATTTT; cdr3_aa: CSASLLRDNTDTQYF
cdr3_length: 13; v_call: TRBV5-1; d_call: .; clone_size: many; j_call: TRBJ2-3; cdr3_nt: TGCGCCAGCAGCTTGAGGACCGCAGATACGCAGTATTTT; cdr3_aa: CASSLRTADTQYF
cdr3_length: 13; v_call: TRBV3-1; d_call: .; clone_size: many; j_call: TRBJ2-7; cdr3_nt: TGTGCCAGCAGTGAGGGACGGCACTACGAGCAGTACTTC; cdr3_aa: CASSEGRHYEQYF
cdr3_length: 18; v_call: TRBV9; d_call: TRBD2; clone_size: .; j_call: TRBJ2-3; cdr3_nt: TGTGCCAGCAGCGTTGGGACTAGCGCCATAGAGGTGACAGATACGCAGTATTTT; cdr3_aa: CASSVGTSAIEVTDTQYF